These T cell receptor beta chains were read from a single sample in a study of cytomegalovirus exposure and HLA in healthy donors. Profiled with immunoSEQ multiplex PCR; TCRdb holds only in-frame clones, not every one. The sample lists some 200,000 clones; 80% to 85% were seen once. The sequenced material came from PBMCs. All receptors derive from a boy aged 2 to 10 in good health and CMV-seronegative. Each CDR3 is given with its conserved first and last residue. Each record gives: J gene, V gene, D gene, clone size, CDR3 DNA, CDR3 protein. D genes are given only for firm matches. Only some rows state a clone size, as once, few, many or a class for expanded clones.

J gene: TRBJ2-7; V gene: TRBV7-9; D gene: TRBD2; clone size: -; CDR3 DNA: TGTGCCAGCAGCACGCGATCGAAGACTAGCGGGACCATCTACGAGCAGTACTTC; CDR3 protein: CASSTRSKTSGTIYEQYF
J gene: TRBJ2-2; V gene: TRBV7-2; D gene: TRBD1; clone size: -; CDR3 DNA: TGTGCCAGCAGCTTAGACAGGGGCCCAATAACGAACACCGGGGAGCTGTTTTTT; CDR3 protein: CASSLDRGPITNTGELFF
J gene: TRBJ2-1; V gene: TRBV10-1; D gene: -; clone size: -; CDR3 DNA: TGCGCCAGCAGATACCACGGGACAAAATACAATGAGCAGTTCTTC; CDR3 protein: CASRYHGTKYNEQFF
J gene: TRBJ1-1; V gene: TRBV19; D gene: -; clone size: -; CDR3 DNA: TGTGCCAGTAGTATCAGACAGAGATTGAACACTGAAGCTTTCTTT; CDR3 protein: CASSIRQRLNTEAFF
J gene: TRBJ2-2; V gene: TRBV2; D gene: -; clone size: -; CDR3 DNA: TGTGCCAGCTCTCTAGTTTCCGGGGAGCTGTTTTTT; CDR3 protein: CASSLVSGELFF
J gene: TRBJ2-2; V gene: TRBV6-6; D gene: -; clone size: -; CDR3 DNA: TGTGCCAGCAAAACGTGGGGGGACACCGGGGAGCTGTTTTTT; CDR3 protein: CASKTWGDTGELFF
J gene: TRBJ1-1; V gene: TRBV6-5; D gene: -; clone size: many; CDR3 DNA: TGTGCCAGCAGGCCGCTAGTTACGACTGAAGCTTTCTTT; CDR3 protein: CASRPLVTTEAFF
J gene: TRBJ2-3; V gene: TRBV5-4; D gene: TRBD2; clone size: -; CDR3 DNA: TGTGCCAGCACGACTAGCGGGGGGGCATCAACAGATACGCAGTATTTT; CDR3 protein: CASTTSGGASTDTQYF
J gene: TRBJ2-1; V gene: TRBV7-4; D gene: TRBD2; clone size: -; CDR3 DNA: TGTGCCAGCAGCATCGGGACTAGTCTTACTTACAATGAGCAGTTCTTC; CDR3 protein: CASSIGTSLTYNEQFF
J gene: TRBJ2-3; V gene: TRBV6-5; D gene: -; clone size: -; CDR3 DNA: TGTGCCAGCAGAGAAACGGGGGCAGATACGCAGTATTTT; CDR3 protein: CASRETGADTQYF
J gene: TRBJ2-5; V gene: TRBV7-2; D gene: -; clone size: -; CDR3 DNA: TGTGCCAGCAGCTTAGACGGGTTGGAGACCCAGTACTTC; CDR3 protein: CASSLDGLETQYF
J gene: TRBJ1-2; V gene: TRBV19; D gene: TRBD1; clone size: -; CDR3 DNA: TGTGCCAGTAGTATAAGACAGGGGGCGGTCTATGGCTACACCTTC; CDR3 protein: CASSIRQGAVYGYTF
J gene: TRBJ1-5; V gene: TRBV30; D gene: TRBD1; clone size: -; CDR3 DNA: TGTGCCTGGGGACAGGGGAATCAGCCCCAGCATTTT; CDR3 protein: CAWGQGNQPQHF
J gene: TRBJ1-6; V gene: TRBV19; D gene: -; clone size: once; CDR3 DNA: TGTGCCAGTAGTCCCCGACAGGCGAATAATTCACCCCTCCACTTT; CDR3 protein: CASSPRQANNSPLHF
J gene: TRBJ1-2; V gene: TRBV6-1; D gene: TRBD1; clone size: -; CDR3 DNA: TGTGCCAGCAGTGAAGTAACAGGGGGGGACTATGGCTACACCTTC; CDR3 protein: CASSEVTGGDYGYTF
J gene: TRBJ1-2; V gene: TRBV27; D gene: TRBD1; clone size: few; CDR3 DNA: TGTGCCAGCAGCGTGGGCAGGGGGAACTATGGCTACACCTTC; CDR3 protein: CASSVGRGNYGYTF
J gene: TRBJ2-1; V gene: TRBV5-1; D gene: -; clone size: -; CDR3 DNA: TGCGCCAGCAGCTTGGCCCGGTATGAGCAGTTCTTC; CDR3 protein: CASSLARYEQFF
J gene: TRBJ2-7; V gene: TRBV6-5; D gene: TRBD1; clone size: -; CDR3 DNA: TGTGCCAGCAGTTACTCGGGACAGGACGAGCAGTACTTC; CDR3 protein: CASSYSGQDEQYF
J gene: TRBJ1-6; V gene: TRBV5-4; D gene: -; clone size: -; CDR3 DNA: TGTGCCAGCAGCTTAGGACCGGGAAGGAGCTCCTATAATTCACCCCTCCACTTT; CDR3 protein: CASSLGPGRSSYNSPLHF
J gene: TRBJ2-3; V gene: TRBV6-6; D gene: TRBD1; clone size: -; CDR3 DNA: TGTGCCAGCATGCTACCGGGACAGGGCACAGATACGCAGTATTTT; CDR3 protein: CASMLPGQGTDTQYF
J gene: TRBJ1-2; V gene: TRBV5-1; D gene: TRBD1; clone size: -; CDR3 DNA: TGCGCCAGCAGAAGAGGAGACAGGGGAAACTATGGCTACACCTTC; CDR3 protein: CASRRGDRGNYGYTF
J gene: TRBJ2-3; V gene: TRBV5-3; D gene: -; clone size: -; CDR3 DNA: TGTGCCAGAAGCTTGATGTCTTGCACAGATACGCAGTATTTT; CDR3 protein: CARSLMSCTDTQYF
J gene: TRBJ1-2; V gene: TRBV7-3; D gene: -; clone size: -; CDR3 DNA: TGTGCCAGCAGCCCCGGCGGGAATGACTATGGCTACACCTTC; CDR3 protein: CASSPGGNDYGYTF
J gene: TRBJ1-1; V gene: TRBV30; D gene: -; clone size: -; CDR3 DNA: TGTGCCTGGAGTGCTAGCCTTGAAGCTTTCTTT; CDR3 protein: CAWSASLEAFF
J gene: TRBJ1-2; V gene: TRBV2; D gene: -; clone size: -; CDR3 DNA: TGTGCCAGCAGTGTAGCGTACTACACCTTC; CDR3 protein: CASSVAYYTF